Below, 30 T cell receptor beta chains from the same sample are listed, as sequenced in a study of T cell responses to AZD1222 COVID-19 vaccine (dated by TCRdb to the early 2020s). The time point label, read with the paper, signifies: baseline before first vaccination. The library was obtained by the immunoSEQ multiplex PCR assay. Sourced from immuneACCESS, this table was stored by TCRdb with only in-frame sequences that have V and J called. A share of the clones is absent; for the studies checked, an unresolved V gene accounts for under half, and the remainder has no known explanation. This sample holds 100,000 or so clones; 90% to 95% were observed only once. The top ten hold around 2% of the sample. The specimen was peripheral blood, collected on day 0 of AZD1222 vaccination. These receptor sequences come from an adult in good health.

This chain links TRBV6-6 with TRBJ2-7; possibly TRBD2 for D (5 bases). CDR1 and CDR2 (germline): MNHNY, SVGAGI (reference sequence). The V and J ends lost 6 bases and 3 bases respectively, with 6 bases between them. The length of the CDR3 is 11 residues. In DNA form, the CDR3 reads TGTGCCAGCAGCGGACTCTACGAGCAGTACTTC. It codes for CASSGLYEQYF.

The V gene is TRBV7-3, the J gene TRBJ1-2; D is unclear. Deletions cut 5 bases from V and 7 bases from J, with 14 bases between. Germline CDR1 SGHTA, CDR2 FQGTGA. The CDR3 totals 13 residues. This chain's CDR3 is CASSPGLVGGYTF. The CDR3 DNA is TGTGCCAGCAGCCCTGGATTGGTCGGTGGCTACACCTTC.

The table lists this clone with a few counts. The rearrangement joins TRBV6-1 to TRBJ1-1; D might be TRBD1 (5 bases). Germline CDR1 reads MNHNS; CDR2 reads SASEGT. Trimming removed 2 bases from V and 5 bases from J, with 12 bases in between. This CDR3 contains 14 residues. The CDR3 region is CASSEQSGSTEAFF. As DNA, the CDR3 is TGTGCCAGCAGTGAACAGTCAGGGAGTACTGAAGCTTTCTTT.

This rearrangement joins TRBV10-3 to TRBJ2-2, with a tentative D call TRBD1 (5 bases). Trimming removed 2 bases at V and 2 bases at J, with 12 bases between. The CDR3 has 16 amino acids. Germline V lookup: CDR1 ENHRY, CDR2 SYGVKD. In nucleotides, the CDR3 is TGTGCCATCAGTGAGACAGGCCAGGAAAACACCGGGGAGCTGTTTTTT. Its translation is CAISETGQENTGELFF.

This rearrangement joins TRBV30 to TRBJ1-1; a weak D match, TRBD1 (6 bases). Per germline, CDR1 GTSNPN and CDR2 SVGIG (reference sequence). This CDR3 has 14 amino acids. Trimming removed 4 bases at V and 1 base at J, with 13 bases between. The chain's CDR3 is CAWTQGLGNTEAFF. CDR3 nucleotide sequence: TGTGCCTGGACCCAGGGGCTGGGGAACACTGAAGCTTTCTTT.

The CDR3 is CASSPPFRNTEAFF. The CDR3 nucleotides read TGTGCCAGCAGCCCCCCGTTCCGGAACACTGAAGCTTTCTTT. The rearrangement joins TRBV5-6 to TRBJ1-1; no definite D call. The V end lost 4 bases, the J end lost 1 base, and 11 bases lay between the germline ends. Germline CDR1 SGHDT, CDR2 YYEEEE. The CDR3 is made up of 14 amino acids.

This chain joins TRBV10-2 and TRBJ2-1, with TRBD2 matching over 8 bases. This CDR3 comprises 16 residues. J was trimmed by 0 bases and V by 1 base; bases with no gene match: 2. Germline V lookup: CDR1 WSHSY, CDR2 SAAADI. CDR3 sequence reads: CASSEWTSFSYNEQFF. CDR3 DNA: TGCGCCAGCAGTGAGTGGACTAGCTTCTCCTACAATGAGCAGTTCTTC.

This chain uses TRBV6-1 with TRBJ1-1; no clear D gene. The CDR3 is 15 amino acids. Trimming removed 3 bases from V and 4 bases from J, with 15 bases in between. Germline-derived CDR1 and CDR2 are MNHNS and SASEGT. CDR3 sequence reads: CASSEVGNRGTEAFF. The CDR3 nucleotides are TGTGCCAGCAGTGAGGTAGGGAACCGGGGCACTGAAGCTTTCTTT.

V usage is TRBV5-8 and J usage is TRBJ2-1; TRBD2 agrees at 10 bases. The germline V gene has CDR1 SGHTS and CDR2 YDEGEE. V lost 2 bases and J lost 7; bases outside the gene matches: 3. The CDR3 runs to 14 residues. DNA of the CDR3: TGTGCCAGCAGCTTCCTAGCGGGAGTAAATGAGCAGTTCTTC. Amino acid sequence: CASSFLAGVNEQFF.

The J gene is TRBJ2-7, the V gene TRBV18; 7 bases align to TRBD1. Germline-derived CDR1 and CDR2 are KGHSH and LQKENI. Losses at the gene ends were 3 bases for V and 2 bases for J; bases not matched to a gene: 4. The CDR3 is 14 residues long. The CDR3 reads CASSPRDSTYEQYF. The CDR3 DNA reads as TGTGCCAGCTCACCTCGGGACAGCACCTACGAGCAGTACTTC.

J is TRBJ1-2 and V is TRBV4-3, with D unresolved. Germline V gives CDR1 LGHNA, CDR2 YSLEER. This CDR3 spans 15 amino acids. Trimming cost V 3 bases and J 8 bases, with 19 bases left between them. The CDR3 nucleotides are TGCGCCAGCAGCCAGGAAAAGTGGCAGGCCCGCGGCTACACCTTC. It translates to CASSQEKWQARGYTF.

J is TRBJ2-5 and V is TRBV4-2, with 16 bases lining up with TRBD2. This CDR3 contains 17 residues. The trim removed 2 bases at V and 3 bases at J, leaving 3 bases unmatched. In germline, CDR1 is LGHNA, CDR2 YNFKEQ. The CDR3 spells CASSQRGLAGGKETQYF. CDR3 coding DNA: TGTGCCAGCAGCCAAAGGGGACTAGCGGGAGGGAAAGAGACCCAGTACTTC.

This chain joins TRBV12-3 or TRBV12-4 and TRBJ2-7; tentatively, D is TRBD2 (5 bases). Trimming stripped 6 bases from V and 4 bases from J, with 7 bases between. CDR3 length equals 11 residues. DNA of the CDR3: TGTGCCAGCAGGACGGGGTACGAGCAGTACTTC. Translating it yields CASRTGYEQYF.

V and J are TRBV7-2 and TRBJ2-7; D not resolved. Per the germline V gene, CDR1 is SGHTA and CDR2 is FQGNSA. CDR3 length: 13 amino acids. V was shortened by 5 bases and J by 7 bases, with 15 bases between the two germline ends. This chain's CDR3 is CASSQLWELEQYF. CDR3 sequence (DNA): TGTGCCAGCAGCCAATTATGGGAACTAGAGCAGTACTTC.

The chain recombines TRBV7-9 with TRBJ1-2; the match to TRBD1 covers 7 bases. The CDR3 extends over 14 amino acids. The junction had 3 bases not matched to a gene; V was cut back by 1 base and J by 4 bases. The germline CDR1 and CDR2 sequences are SEHNR and FQNEAQ (reference sequence). The CDR3 coding sequence is TGTGCCAGCAGCTTAGGTGGACAGGTCTATGGCTACACCTTC. Translated, it gives CASSLGGQVYGYTF.

The rearrangement uses TRBV3-1 (or the pseudogene TRBV3-2) and TRBJ1-2; D gene unclear. CDR1 is LGHDT, CDR2 YNNKEL, per germline (reference sequence). Trimming cost V 4 bases and J 0 bases, with 6 bases left between them. The CDR3 totals 13 residues. CDR3 region: CASSLGPNYGYTF. CDR3 nucleotide sequence: TGTGCCAGCAGCCTCGGACCTAACTATGGCTACACCTTC.

The chain employs TRBV4-1 and TRBJ1-1; D is unresolved. The germline gives CDR1 MGHRA, CDR2 YSYEKL. V lost 4 bases to trimming and J lost 1 base, with 13 bases between them. The CDR3 runs to 15 residues. The chain's CDR3 is CASSPVSQENTEAFF. The CDR3 DNA reads TGCGCCAGCAGCCCTGTGAGTCAGGAGAACACTGAAGCTTTCTTT.

The chain recombines TRBV12-5 with TRBJ1-4; D perhaps matches TRBD1 (5 bases). The CDR3 is 16 residues long. Trimming shortened V by 9 bases and J by 8 bases, and 25 bases separated the two germline ends. Germline CDR1 LGHNT, CDR2 FRNRAP. This CDR3 reads CASKETAGTQYEKLFF. The CDR3 nucleotides are TGTGCTAGCAAAGAAACAGCCGGGACCCAATACGAAAAACTGTTTTTT.

The J gene is TRBJ1-2, the V gene TRBV19; unclear D gene. The germline V gene encodes CDR1 LNHDA and CDR2 SQIVND (reference sequence). This CDR3 comprises 14 residues. V dropped 7 bases and J dropped 0 bases, with 12 bases sitting between them. DNA of the CDR3: TGTGCCAGTAAGCGGGAGGAAGCTAACTATGGCTACACCTTC. This sequence encodes CASKREEANYGYTF.

This chain uses TRBV7-2 with TRBJ1-5; D is ambiguous. Trimming shortened V by 4 bases and J by 3 bases, and 10 bases separated the two germline ends. CDR1 and CDR2 from the germline V gene are SGHTA and FQGNSA. The CDR3 consists of 14 residues. The CDR3 nucleotides read TGTGCCAGCAGCTGGGCGCCTGTCAATCAGCCCCAGCATTTT. It yields the protein CASSWAPVNQPQHF.

This clone was detected only once. This chain uses TRBV6-5 with TRBJ1-2, with D possibly TRBD1 on 6 matching bases. The CDR3 has 12 amino acids. The ends were cut back, 5 bases at V and 6 bases at J, with 10 bases in the middle. Germline V gene sequence: CDR1 MNHEY, CDR2 SVGAGI. The CDR3 region has the DNA TGTGCCAGCAGTCGGACAGATAATGGCTACACCTTC. Translated, it gives CASSRTDNGYTF.

V is TRBV3-1 (or the pseudogene TRBV3-2) and J is TRBJ2-3; 8 bases line up with TRBD2. Germline V lookup: CDR1 LGHDT, CDR2 YNNKEL (reference sequence). The CDR3 is 17 residues long. V shed 0 bases, J shed 2 bases, and the junction held 7 bases outside the gene matches. The CDR3 DNA reads TGTGCCAGCAGCCAAGATGCCAGCGGGGGACACACAGATACGCAGTATTTT. It is translated as CASSQDASGGHTDTQYF.

This chain links TRBV29-1 with TRBJ2-3, with D tentatively TRBD2 (5 bases). This CDR3 contains 13 residues. With 5 bases removed from V and 0 bases from J, the gap between germline ends came to 9 bases. Germline-derived CDR1 and CDR2 are SQVTM and ANQGSEA. The CDR3 DNA is TGCAGCGTTTATCCGGGGAGCACAGATACGCAGTATTTT. Translated: CSVYPGSTDTQYF.

This chain connects TRBV20-1 to TRBJ1-5; D is undetermined. This CDR3 comprises 14 residues. The germline gives CDR1 DFQATT, CDR2 SNEGSKA (reference sequence). The germline V and J ends were trimmed by 3 bases and 4 bases, with 13 bases remaining between them. The CDR3 here is CSASSGQKNQPQHF. CDR3 DNA sequence: TGCAGTGCTAGTTCAGGCCAGAAGAATCAGCCCCAGCATTTT.

V is TRBV4-2 and J is TRBJ2-7; weak D call: TRBD2 (6 bases). The CDR3 covers 16 residues. The germline V gene has CDR1 LGHNA and CDR2 YNFKEQ. V lost 0 bases and J 3 bases, leaving 15 bases between the germline ends. As DNA, the CDR3 is TGTGCCAGCAGCCAAGATCTGGCTAGCGCAAACTACGAGCAGTACTTC. The encoded protein is CASSQDLASANYEQYF.

The rearrangement joins TRBV5-4 to TRBJ1-1, with D possibly matching TRBD1 (5 bases). V lost 5 bases, J lost 7 bases, and 12 bases lay in between. CDR1 and CDR2 (germline): SGHNT, YYREEE (reference sequence). The CDR3 length is 12 residues. CDR3 nucleotides: TGTGCCAGCAGGGACGGGGGGGATGAAGCTTTCTTT. Residues: CASRDGGDEAFF.

The V call is TRBV28, the J call TRBJ2-2; the match to TRBD1 covers 7 bases. The length of the CDR3 is 15 residues. With 5 bases clipped from V and 4 bases from J, the junction kept 7 bases outside the gene matches. Per germline, CDR1 MDHEN and CDR2 SYDVKM. CDR3 residues: CASSPGGGSTGELFF. Written as DNA, the CDR3 is TGTGCCAGCAGTCCAGGGGGTGGAAGCACCGGGGAGCTGTTTTTT.

Remarks on this clone: Within the sample, other DNA sequences also encode this same CDR3. The chain is built from TRBV19 and TRBJ2-2; 7 nucleotides agree with TRBD2. CDR1 is LNHDA and CDR2 is SQIVND in the germline V gene (reference sequence). This CDR3 is built from 14 residues. V shed 1 base and J 4 bases; nucleotides not matched to a gene: 0. CDR3 sequence (DNA): TGTGCCAGTAGTATAGCTAGCGGCACCGGGGAGCTGTTTTTT. It encodes CASSIASGTGELFF. Together with reference TRBV19 and TRBJ2-2, the CDR3 gives the full variable domain: DGGITQSPKYLFRKEGQNVTLSCEQNLNHDAMYWYRQDPGQGLRLIYYSQIVNDFQKGDIAEGYSVSREKKESFPLTVTSAQKNPTAFYLCASSIASGTGELFFGEGSRLTVL.

The V call is TRBV6-2 or TRBV6-3, the J call TRBJ2-7; D gene ambiguous. The V end lost 2 bases, the J end lost 7 bases, and 9 bases lay between the germline ends. Looked up from germline, CDR1 is MNHEY and CDR2 is SVGEGT. The CDR3 sequence is 12 residues long. The CDR3 DNA follows: TGTGCCAGCAGTTACCCTATGCGGGAGCAGTACTTC. Residues: CASSYPMREQYF.

This rearrangement joins TRBV11-1 to TRBJ1-1; 8 bases are shared with TRBD1. In germline, CDR1 is SGHAT, CDR2 FQDESV (reference sequence). This CDR3 is 14 amino acids long. After removal of 5 bases from V and 3 bases from J, the junction contained 5 bases not matched to a gene. The CDR3 region is CASSDRGGYTEAFF. CDR3 nucleotides: TGTGCCAGCAGCGACAGGGGAGGGTACACTGAAGCTTTCTTT.